One and the same sample provided the 27 T cell receptor beta chains below, sequenced in a study of T cells in narcolepsy. Clones were read by immunoSEQ multiplex PCR, and TCRdb kept only the in-frame ones, dropping some. The sample lists over 30,000 clones; 87% were seen once. The sample comprised CD45RA- memory CD4+ T cells from PBMCs. The source of these receptors is a human donor with narcolepsy.

The gene calls are TRBV6-1 and TRBJ2-7; D assignment may be TRBD1 or TRBD2 (5 bases each). V was pared by 4 bases and J by 0 bases, with 16 bases between. This CDR3 comprises 16 residues. In germline, CDR1 is MNHNS, CDR2 SASEGT. The CDR3 DNA follows: TGTGCCAGCAGTGTGTCCGGGACCCCGGTCTCCTACGAGCAGTACTTC. Protein: CASSVSGTPVSYEQYF.

This rearrangement joins TRBV27 to TRBJ1-1; D unclear. CDR1 is MNHEY, CDR2 SMNVEV, per germline (reference sequence). V lost 10 bases, J lost 1 base, and 13 bases lay in between. This CDR3 region has 13 residues. The chain's CDR3 is CATDNGWNTEAFF. CDR3 nucleotides: TGTGCCACCGACAACGGGTGGAACACTGAAGCTTTCTTT.

The chain recombines TRBV19 with TRBJ2-6, with unresolved D. This CDR3 is built from 14 residues. Germline V gene lookup returns CDR1 LNHDA and CDR2 SQIVND (reference sequence). The V end was cut by 3 bases, the J end by 0 bases, with 3 bases between. The CDR3 bases are TGTGCCAGTAGTATCTACTCTGGGGCCAACGTCCTGACTTTC. Its protein is CASSIYSGANVLTF. Full variable domain (outside the CDR3, taken from reference TRBV19 and TRBJ2-6): DGGITQSPKYLFRKEGQNVTLSCEQNLNHDAMYWYRQDPGQGLRLIYYSQIVNDFQKGDIAEGYSVSREKKESFPLTVTSAQKNPTAFYLCASSIYSGANVLTFGAGSRLTVL.

A single count supports this clone. V and J are TRBV9 and TRBJ2-6; TRBD2 might be the D (5 bases). The CDR3 sequence is 16 residues long. Trimming stripped 4 bases from V and 1 base from J, with 12 bases between. CDR1 and CDR2 (germline): SGDLS, YYNGEE. The CDR3 spells CASSPSLASGANVLTF. CDR3 DNA: TGTGCCAGCAGCCCGTCGCTAGCATCTGGGGCCAACGTCCTGACTTTC.

The chain joins TRBV6-5 to TRBJ1-3; D gene uncertain. CDR1 MNHEY and CDR2 SVGAGI come from the germline V gene. V lost 9 bases and J lost 0, with 12 bases in between. This CDR3 has 14 residues. The CDR3 DNA reads TGTGCCAGTAAGGCGGGATCCTCTGGAAACACCATATATTTT. Amino acids: CASKAGSSGNTIYF.

J is TRBJ2-7 and V is TRBV11-2; D may be TRBD1 or TRBD2 (5 bases each). Germline assignment: CDR1 SGHAT and CDR2 FQNNGV. V gave up 0 bases and J gave up 5 bases, with 14 bases separating them. There are 15 residues in the CDR3. The CDR3 DNA is TGTGCCAGCAGCTTAGATTGGGGGTCAGATCACGAGCAGTACTTC. It encodes CASSLDWGSDHEQYF.

This sequence joins TRBV5-1 and TRBJ2-1; 11 bases align to TRBD2. The CDR3 is 13 amino acids. Germline assignment: CDR1 SGHRS and CDR2 YFSETQ. Trimming removed 6 bases from V and 13 bases from J; junction bases left unmatched: 9. CDR3 loop: CASNLDSGRAQFF. The CDR3 DNA reads as TGCGCCAGCAACTTAGATAGCGGGAGGGCCCAGTTCTTC.

This clone came up once. V is TRBV18 and J is TRBJ1-5; possibly TRBD1 for D (5 bases). V was trimmed by 6 bases and J by 3 bases, leaving 12 bases between them. The CDR3 sequence is 14 residues long. Germline CDR1 reads KGHSH; CDR2 reads LQKENI. The CDR3 reads CASSPDSPNQPQHF. The CDR3 DNA follows: TGTGCCAGCTCTCCCGACAGCCCCAATCAGCCCCAGCATTTT.

This clone was detected only a few times. V is TRBV2 and J is TRBJ2-6; 7 nucleotides align to TRBD1. The CDR3 has 15 residues. V dropped 8 bases and J dropped 2; count of bases not matched to a gene: 6. CDR1 and CDR2 (germline): SNHLY, FYNNEI. CDR3 in amino acids: CASSRGQAGANVLTF. DNA for the CDR3: TGTGCCAGCTCTAGGGGGCAGGCTGGGGCCAACGTCCTGACTTTC.

The CDR3 spells CASSEFLGATEAFF. As DNA, the CDR3 is TGTGCCAGCAGTGAATTTCTCGGGGCCACTGAAGCTTTCTTT. The chain combines TRBV6-1 with TRBJ1-1; a possible D gene is TRBD1 (5 bases). Germline loops: CDR1 MNHNS, CDR2 SASEGT. This CDR3 contains 14 residues. V lost 2 bases, J lost 4 bases, and 11 bases lay in between.

The chain links TRBV7-9 to TRBJ2-5; possible D gene TRBD2, 6 bases. V lost 0 bases and J lost 4, with 9 bases in between. The CDR3 loop spans 14 amino acids. Germline loops: CDR1 SEHNR, CDR2 FQNEAQ (reference sequence). CDR3 DNA sequence: TGTGCCAGCAGCTTAGCGGGGGGAGGAGAGACCCAGTACTTC. This codes for CASSLAGGGETQYF.

The V and J genes are TRBV30 and TRBJ1-2; TRBD1 is a possible D gene (5 bases). This CDR3 region has 13 residues. The V gene lost 3 bases and the J gene lost 3 bases, with 11 bases spanning the gap. Germline V gene data show CDR1 as GTSNPN and CDR2 as SVGIG (reference sequence). The CDR3 DNA reads TGTGCCTGGAGGGCTGGGACCGACTATGGCTACACCTTC. This translates into CAWRAGTDYGYTF.

The V call is TRBV7-2, the J call TRBJ2-5; D not resolved. V was trimmed by 1 base and J by 7 bases, leaving 10 bases between them. The CDR3 has 13 residues. Germline lookup yields CDR1 SGHTA and CDR2 FQGNSA. CDR3 in amino acids: CASSLGGFGTQYF. CDR3 bases: TGTGCCAGCAGCTTAGGAGGATTCGGGACCCAGTACTTC.

DNA for the CDR3: TGTGCCAGCAGTCCCGATCAATCGCGCACTGAAGCTTTCTTT. It specifies CASSPDQSRTEAFF. This chain uses TRBV7-2 with TRBJ1-1; D gene unclear. There are 14 residues in the CDR3. V was shortened by 6 bases and J by 4 bases, with 15 bases between the two germline ends. Germline lookup yields CDR1 SGHTA and CDR2 FQGNSA.

This clone was seen more than once but under ten times. The chain combines TRBV10-3 with TRBJ2-7; D is uncertain. Germline V lookup: CDR1 ENHRY, CDR2 SYGVKD. Trimming stripped 6 bases from V and 6 bases from J, with 9 bases between. This CDR3 spans 11 amino acids. The CDR3 DNA is TGTGCCATCAGCGCTGATCTCGAGCAGTACTTC. This encodes CAISADLEQYF.

V and J are TRBV6-1 and TRBJ2-2; tentatively, D is TRBD2 (5 bases). The CDR3 is 14 amino acids. In germline, CDR1 is MNHNS, CDR2 SASEGT. Between the trimmed V and J ends, which lost 6 bases and 1 base, there was a span of 9 bases. Written as DNA, the CDR3 is TGTGCCAGCAGGTCAGCGGTGAACACCGGGGAGCTGTTTTTT. Translating it yields CASRSAVNTGELFF.

In nucleotides, the CDR3 is TGTGCCAGCAGTTTAAACACTCTGACCCGCACAGATACGCAGTATTTT. Translation: CASSLNTLTRTDTQYF. The chain has TRBV28 and TRBJ2-3; unclear D gene. Trimming cost V 2 bases and J 1 base, with 13 bases left between them. The CDR3 is made up of 16 amino acids. In germline, CDR1 is MDHEN, CDR2 SYDVKM.

The chain combines TRBV5-8 with TRBJ2-7; unclear D gene. Germline lookup yields CDR1 SGHTS and CDR2 YDEGEE. The V end was cut by 4 bases, the J end by 6 bases, with 11 bases between. The CDR3 is made up of 12 amino acids. The CDR3 DNA sequence: TGTGCCAGCAGCCCTAGGGTCGGCGAGCAGTACTTC. Its protein is CASSPRVGEQYF.

This clone turned up a few times. The V call is TRBV4-2, the J call TRBJ2-7; 10 nucleotides agree with TRBD2. Per the germline V gene, CDR1 is LGHNA and CDR2 is YNFKEQ. CDR3 length: 16 amino acids. The V and J ends lost 1 base and 5 bases, in that order; junction bases with no gene match: 8. As DNA, the CDR3 is TGTGCCAGCAGCCAAGGTGGGGGGACTAGCGATGACGAGCAGTACTTC. The encoded protein is CASSQGGGTSDDEQYF.

V gene TRBV7-3 combines with J gene TRBJ1-6; weak D call: TRBD1 (6 bases). The CDR3 loop spans 13 amino acids. Per germline, CDR1 SGHTA and CDR2 FQGTGA. V shed 4 bases and J shed 8 bases, with 9 bases lying between them. In DNA, the CDR3 is TGTGCCAGCAGCTCGTACAGGGATTCACCCCTCCACTTT. Protein sequence: CASSSYRDSPLHF.

This chain joins TRBV6-5 and TRBJ2-2, with TRBD1 matching over 9 bases. Per germline, CDR1 MNHEY and CDR2 SVGAGI. V was pared by 8 bases and J by 3 bases, with 4 bases of the junction left unmatched. The CDR3 spans 14 residues. CDR3 sequence (DNA): TGTGCCAGCCGGACAGGGGCGGACACCGGGGAGCTGTTTTTT. Translation: CASRTGADTGELFF.

With regard to this clone: The sample carries other DNA sequences with the same CDR3. The chain joins TRBV19 to TRBJ2-7, with D possibly called TRBD1 or TRBD2 (5 bases each). CDR3 length: 14 residues. V lost 6 bases and J lost 5, with 17 bases in between. Germline-derived CDR1 and CDR2 are LNHDA and SQIVND (reference sequence). The CDR3 DNA sequence: TGTGCCAGTAGGTTACCGGGGCAAACCAACGAGCAGTACTTC. It translates to CASRLPGQTNEQYF. Supplemented by reference TRBV19 and TRBJ2-7, the full variable domain reads DGGITQSPKYLFRKEGQNVTLSCEQNLNHDAMYWYRQDPGQGLRLIYYSQIVNDFQKGDIAEGYSVSREKKESFPLTVTSAQKNPTAFYLCASRLPGQTNEQYFGPGTRLTVT.

The chain joins TRBV9 to TRBJ1-3; maybe TRBD1 (5 bases). Germline CDR1 and CDR2: SGDLS and YYNGEE. The length of the CDR3 is 14 residues. V was trimmed by 0 bases and J by 4 bases, leaving 8 bases between them. The CDR3 sequence is CASSVAGRGNTIYF. As DNA, the CDR3 is TGTGCCAGCAGCGTAGCAGGGAGAGGAAACACCATATATTTT.

The V call is TRBV10-3, the J call TRBJ1-1; D is unclear. Trimming removed 5 bases at V and 4 bases at J, with 17 bases between. Germline V gene data show CDR1 as ENHRY and CDR2 as SYGVKD. The CDR3 contains 15 residues. CDR3 protein: CAISKTGEGGTEAFF. As DNA, the CDR3 is TGTGCCATCAGTAAGACCGGAGAAGGCGGCACTGAAGCTTTCTTT.

The chain employs TRBV28 and TRBJ1-2; D remains ambiguous. With 6 bases removed from V and 2 bases from J, the gap between germline ends came to 10 bases. Looked up from germline, CDR1 is MDHEN and CDR2 is SYDVKM. The CDR3 is made up of 13 amino acids. CDR3 amino acids: CASSPTENYGYTF. The CDR3 coding sequence is TGTGCCAGCAGCCCGACGGAGAACTATGGCTACACCTTC.

The chain uses TRBV5-4 and TRBJ2-1; 10 nucleotides align to TRBD1. Germline CDR1 reads SGHNT; CDR2 reads YYREEE (reference sequence). This CDR3 has 16 residues. Losses at the gene ends were 4 bases for V and 4 bases for J; bases not matched to a gene: 8. The CDR3 DNA reads as TGTGCCAGCAGCCCGAGGGACAGGGGAAGGTACAATGAGCAGTTCTTC. Its translation is CASSPRDRGRYNEQFF.

Remarks on this clone: Other nucleotide sequences in the sample specify the same CDR3. The J gene is TRBJ2-5, the V gene TRBV18; unclear D gene. The germline CDR1 and CDR2 sequences are KGHSH and LQKENI. The CDR3 extends over 11 amino acids. The V and J ends lost 3 bases and 5 bases respectively, with 4 bases between them. This CDR3 is CASSPLETQYF. In nucleotides, the CDR3 is TGTGCCAGCTCACCCTTGGAGACCCAGTACTTC.